The entry that follows covers one T cell receptor (beta chain) sequence. The antigen is unknown. Subsets obtained from CD4+ cells comprised CD45RA+ naive and CD45RA-negative memory cells. This sample was included in a study of shared clonotypes between healthy human individuals. For the study at large: There were three CD4 naive, three CD4 memory, two CD8 naive and one CD8 memory plates per donor. Overall study findings and caveats: Sampling covered blood only; tissue repertoires likely differ.

Genomic DNA of each subset was evenly split across several immunoSEQ plates. Data came from immunoSEQ multiplex PCR; TCRdb stores just in-frame clones and leaves some out. The table shows 2 million to 2.5 million clones, with approximately 90% occurring only once. The germline V gene encodes CDR1 SGHRS and CDR2 YFSETQ. V shed 4 bases, J shed 4 bases, and the junction held 5 bases outside the gene matches. The CDR3 totals 15 residues. This chain connects TRBV5-1 to TRBJ2-2; 9 bases align to TRBD2. This receptor was obtained from a man aged 18 to 30 in good health. Some clones in this sample may be carry-over from other donors' samples. The sequencing input was naive CD4+ T cells from PBMCs. Regarding subset: CD45RA+ positively selected. The CDR3 bases are TGCGCCAGCAGCGTAGCGGGAGTTGGCACCGGGGAGCTGTTTTTT. This gives the protein CASSVAGVGTGELFF.